This T cell receptor beta chain was sequenced in a study of T cells after yellow fever vaccination. MiXCR, run by TCRdb on the 5' RACE reads, gives a single entry per CDR3 protein. The table records about 580,000 distinct CDR3 sequences, about 17% of them present only once. This CDR3 is 15 amino acids long. Trimming took 5 bases from V and 2 from J, leaving 13 bases between them. This chain connects TRBV12-3 or TRBV12-4 to TRBJ1-5; D perhaps matches TRBD1 (5 bases). The specimen comprised PBMCs, sampled roughly 5 days after the first yellow fever vaccination. The source of this sequence is a man aged 18 to 30 who received the YFV17D yellow fever vaccine. CDR3 coding DNA: TGTGCCAGCAGTCAACAGGCGGTGGGCAATCAGCCCCAGCATTTT. It codes for CASSQQAVGNQPQHF.